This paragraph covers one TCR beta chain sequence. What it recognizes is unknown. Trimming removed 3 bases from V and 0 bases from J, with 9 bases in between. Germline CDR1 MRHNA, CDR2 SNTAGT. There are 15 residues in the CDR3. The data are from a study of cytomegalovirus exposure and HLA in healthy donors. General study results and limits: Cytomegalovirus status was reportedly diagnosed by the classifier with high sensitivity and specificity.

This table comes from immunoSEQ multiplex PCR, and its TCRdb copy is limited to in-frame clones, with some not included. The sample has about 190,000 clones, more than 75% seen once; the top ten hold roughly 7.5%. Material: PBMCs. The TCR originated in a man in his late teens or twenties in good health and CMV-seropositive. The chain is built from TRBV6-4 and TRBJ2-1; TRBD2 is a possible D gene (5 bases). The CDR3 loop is CASSEKADSYNEQFF. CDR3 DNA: TGTGCCAGCAGTGAAAAAGCGGACTCCTACAATGAGCAGTTCTTC.